This note documents a single T cell receptor (beta chain) sequence. Original processing methods: Amplification of reference gene primers provided the estimated nucleated cell counts. This table comes from immunoSEQ multiplex PCR, and its TCRdb copy is limited to in-frame clones, with some not included. V and J calls and clone size follow that table, whereas D and trimming were derived from the DNA. The profile shows fewer than 110,000 clones, roughly 86% of them singletons. Germline values: CDR1 SGHVS, CDR2 FNYEAQ. V lost 4 bases and J 3 bases, leaving 10 bases between the germline ends. The CDR3 spans 13 residues. This specimen belongs to a study of blood T cell repertoires in COVID-19. Study overall: The United States, Italy and Spain supplied acute and convalescent COVID-19 samples. T cells, B-cell-depleted T cells, or PBMCs provided the cDNA or gDNA that served as material.

This TCR was recovered from a woman aged 30 to 39 with acute or convalescent COVID-19. The material sequenced was peripheral blood. This rearrangement joins TRBV7-6 to TRBJ2-7; D is perhaps TRBD2 (5 bases). In DNA, the CDR3 is TGTGCCAGCAGCTCCCTAGCTAACTACGAGCAGTACTTC. Translation gives CASSSLANYEQYF.